This TCR beta chain was recovered during a study of cytomegalovirus exposure and HLA in healthy donors. Study-wide findings and caveats: According to a later analysis, most TCR beta chains associated with CMV appeared HLA-restricted. Being productive about 90% or about 30% of the time was typical of most TCR beta V segments in an earlier analysis. A later analysis, which compared TCR beta chains of equal frequency, found the HLA-associated ones more clonally expanded.

Amplification used 60 Vbeta primers and 13 Jbeta primers. How the authors handled the data: In a later analysis, of around 85 million unique beta chains, roughly 9.9 million appeared in at least two donors. Profiling relied on immunoSEQ multiplex PCR, and the TCRdb table lists in-frame clones only, not all of them. V and J calls and clone size come straight from that table; D and trimming were deduced from the DNA. The sample comprises 100,000 to 150,000 clones, 75% to 85% of which are singletons, and 1.1% rests with the top ten. On this clone: Its antigen is unidentified.

The CDR3 runs 14 residues. The source material was PBMCs. V usage is TRBV21-1 and J usage is TRBJ2-1; the table names TRBD2, a call not compared with the DNA. TRBV21-1 is recorded as a pseudogene. This TCR was sampled from a male donor in good health and CMV-seronegative. CDR3 protein: CASSTQLSIIGQFF. The CDR3 DNA sequence: TGTGCCAGCAGCACGCAACTTAGTATAATCGGGCAGTTCTTC.